This is a list of T cell receptor beta chains from one sample in a study of blood T cell repertoires in COVID-19. Clones were sequenced by immunoSEQ multiplex PCR, and TCRdb holds only the in-frame ones, with some missing. The table has about 35,000 clones, around 91% seen once; the top ten hold 15% to 20%. The sequencing input was peripheral blood. These receptors were obtained from a man older than 75 with acute or convalescent COVID-19. CDR3s include the opening cysteine and the closing phenylalanine or tryptophan. Fields, in order: CDR3 protein, CDR3 DNA, D gene, clone size, J gene, CDR3 length, V gene. The D gene is left open where the match is weak. Not all rows give a size; the values are once, few, many and, for expanded clones, a class.

CATSDLLGQGSPYEQYF | TGTGCCACCAGTGATTTGCTAGGACAGGGGAGCCCCTACGAGCAGTACTTC | TRBD1 | - | TRBJ2-7 | 17 | TRBV24-1
CATREVGQEIGDTQYF | TGTGCCACCAGGGAGGTAGGGCAGGAGATTGGAGATACGCAGTATTTT | - | once | TRBJ2-3 | 16 | TRBV24-1
CASSLLGQGALEQFF | TGTGCCAGCAGCCTGTTGGGACAGGGGGCATTAGAGCAGTTCTTC | TRBD1 | - | TRBJ2-1 | 15 | TRBV7-2
CASSPLGGRTDTQYF | TGTGCCAGCTCACCCCTCGGGGGGAGGACGGATACGCAGTATTTT | TRBD2 | - | TRBJ2-3 | 15 | TRBV18
CATSRDELGQGDEQFF | TGTGCCACCAGCAGAGACGAACTTGGACAGGGCGATGAGCAGTTCTTC | TRBD1 | - | TRBJ2-1 | 16 | TRBV15
CATRMVGDEQFF | TGTGCCACCCGGATGGTGGGCGATGAGCAGTTCTTC | - | - | TRBJ2-1 | 12 | TRBV6-5
CASSQAQGSQSPLHF | TGTGCCAGCAGCCAAGCACAGGGGTCACAGTCACCCCTCCACTTT | TRBD1 | - | TRBJ1-6 | 15 | TRBV3-1/TRBV3-2
CASNLRGAAYEQYF | TGTGCCAGCAACCTCAGGGGGGCCGCCTACGAGCAGTACTTC | - | - | TRBJ2-7 | 14 | TRBV2
CSVAGTAYGYTF | TGCAGCGTTGCCGGGACAGCCTATGGCTACACCTTC | TRBD1 | - | TRBJ1-2 | 12 | TRBV29-1
CSASGVRGNSPLHF | TGCAGTGCTAGTGGGGTAAGGGGCAATTCACCCCTCCACTTT | - | - | TRBJ1-6 | 14 | TRBV20-1
CASSMGTSNQPQHF | TGTGCCAGTAGTATGGGGACAAGCAATCAGCCCCAGCATTTT | - | once | TRBJ1-5 | 14 | TRBV19
CAILAAGGGYTF | TGTGCCATCCTGGCAGCTGGCGGTGGCTACACCTTC | - | - | TRBJ1-2 | 12 | TRBV10-3
CASSRGAQPQHF | TGTGCCTCCTCCCGGGGGGCTCAGCCCCAGCATTTT | - | once | TRBJ1-5 | 12 | TRBV19
CASSGRELAKNIQYF | TGTGCCAGTAGCGGCCGGGAGTTAGCCAAAAACATTCAGTACTTC | - | - | TRBJ2-4 | 15 | TRBV19
CASSQTRTNTEAFF | TGTGCCAGCAGCCAGACACGCACCAACACTGAAGCTTTCTTT | - | - | TRBJ1-1 | 14 | TRBV14
CAGGDRGVREQYF | TGTGCCGGGGGCGACAGGGGAGTTCGAGAGCAGTACTTC | TRBD1 | - | TRBJ2-7 | 13 | TRBV30
CAISGAVPSGTEAFF | TGTGCCATCAGTGGGGCAGTACCCTCCGGCACTGAAGCTTTCTTT | - | once | TRBJ1-1 | 15 | TRBV10-3
CASSLLTSGDYNEQFF | TGTGCCAGCAGCCTCTTGACTAGCGGGGACTACAATGAGCAGTTCTTC | TRBD2 | - | TRBJ2-1 | 16 | TRBV5-6
CASSLGTGGLGYTF | TGTGCCAGCAGCCTAGGGACAGGGGGCTTAGGCTACACCTTC | TRBD1 | - | TRBJ1-2 | 14 | TRBV7-9
CASSMDSRNSPLHF | TGTGCCAGTAGTATGGACAGTAGGAATTCACCCCTCCACTTT | - | - | TRBJ1-6 | 14 | TRBV19
CASNLHQGVSPLHF | TGTGCCAGCAACTTACACCAGGGTGTTTCACCCCTCCACTTT | - | - | TRBJ1-6 | 14 | TRBV7-2
CASSQDLGQEIGYTF | TGTGCCAGCAGCCAAGACCTGGGGCAGGAGATTGGCTACACCTTC | - | - | TRBJ1-2 | 15 | TRBV3-1/TRBV3-2
CASSFQGGTGELFF | TGTGCCAGCAGCTTCCAGGGTGGGACCGGGGAGCTGTTTTTT | - | once | TRBJ2-2 | 14 | TRBV7-2
CATSREGPGQRYNEQFF | TGTGCCACCAGCAGAGAGGGACCGGGACAGAGATACAATGAGCAGTTCTTC | TRBD1 | - | TRBJ2-1 | 17 | TRBV15
CASTRQVSVQPQHF | TGTGCCAGCACCAGACAGGTTTCGGTTCAGCCCCAGCATTTT | - | once | TRBJ1-5 | 14 | TRBV2
CASSERLALYNNEQFF | TGTGCCAGCAGCGAACGTTTAGCCCTTTACAATAATGAGCAGTTCTTC | - | - | TRBJ2-1 | 16 | TRBV9
CASPPPRWEGLDTEAFF | TGTGCCAGCCCACCCCCCCGGTGGGAGGGCTTAGACACTGAAGCTTTCTTT | - | - | TRBJ1-1 | 17 | TRBV28
CSVDLFTDTQYF | TGCAGCGTTGATCTTTTCACAGATACGCAGTATTTT | - | - | TRBJ2-3 | 12 | TRBV29-1
CASSFSGTPHGYTF | TGTGCCAGCAGTTTTTCAGGGACACCTCATGGCTACACCTTC | - | - | TRBJ1-2 | 14 | TRBV27
CASSIDRAGGLNEQFF | TGTGCCAGTAGTATAGATCGCGCGGGGGGCCTCAATGAGCAGTTCTTC | TRBD2 | - | TRBJ2-1 | 16 | TRBV19
CASTGAPGGDTQYF | TGTGCCAGTACCGGGGCCCCGGGGGGAGATACGCAGTATTTT | TRBD2 | - | TRBJ2-3 | 14 | TRBV6-5
CASSLGGATQGQGYTF | TGCGCCAGCAGCTTGGGAGGAGCAACACAGGGTCAAGGCTACACCTTC | - | - | TRBJ1-2 | 16 | TRBV5-1
CVRSLASGGDNEQFF | TGTGTCAGAAGCTTAGCTAGCGGGGGGGACAATGAGCAGTTCTTC | - | - | TRBJ2-1 | 15 | TRBV7-5
CASSIDLGGAGNTIYF | TGTGCCAGCAGCATAGACCTGGGAGGGGCCGGAAACACCATATATTTT | - | - | TRBJ1-3 | 16 | TRBV9
CSVDRGNYGYTF | TGCAGCGTTGACAGGGGAAACTATGGCTACACCTTC | - | - | TRBJ1-2 | 12 | TRBV29-1
CASSSRGDRVLDTQYF | TGTGCCAGCAGCTCGCGGGGGGACAGGGTTTTGGATACGCAGTATTTT | - | - | TRBJ2-3 | 16 | TRBV7-9
CASSSGRERGTDTQYF | TGTGCCAGCAGCTCTGGGAGGGAGCGGGGAACAGATACGCAGTATTTT | TRBD2 | - | TRBJ2-3 | 16 | TRBV13
CASSIAQGSEKLFF | TGTGCCAGTAGTATAGCACAGGGGAGTGAAAAACTGTTTTTT | TRBD1 | once | TRBJ1-4 | 14 | TRBV19
CASSKAGRGYGYTF | TGTGCCAGCAGCAAAGCAGGCAGGGGGTATGGCTACACCTTC | - | - | TRBJ1-2 | 14 | TRBV21-1
CASRLAGLGGYTF | TGTGCCAGCAGGCTCGCCGGGTTGGGTGGCTACACCTTC | - | once | TRBJ1-2 | 13 | TRBV6-5
CASSPSVAGALKPQHF | TGTGCCAGCTCACCAAGTGTAGCAGGGGCCTTGAAGCCCCAGCATTTT | - | - | TRBJ1-5 | 16 | TRBV18
CASTLSSVTDTQYF | TGTGCCAGCACTCTCTCTTCTGTCACAGATACGCAGTATTTT | - | few | TRBJ2-3 | 14 | TRBV2
CASSWAGDQPQHF | TGTGCCAGTAGTTGGGCAGGGGATCAGCCCCAGCATTTT | - | - | TRBJ1-5 | 13 | TRBV19
CASSLLWAGDEKLFF | TGTGCCAGCAGCTTGCTCTGGGCAGGGGATGAAAAACTGTTTTTT | - | - | TRBJ1-4 | 15 | TRBV5-6
CASRPVQDAYEQYF | TGTGCCAGCAGGCCAGTGCAGGATGCCTACGAGCAGTACTTC | - | - | TRBJ2-7 | 14 | TRBV6-5
CASSQVGGDRVHGYTF | TGTGCCAGCAGCCAAGTCGGAGGGGACAGGGTTCACGGCTACACCTTC | TRBD1 | - | TRBJ1-2 | 16 | TRBV4-2
CASSPSPGTSGGHTQYF | TGTGCCAGCAGCCCATCTCCCGGGACTAGCGGGGGACATACGCAGTATTTT | TRBD2 | - | TRBJ2-3 | 17 | TRBV4-2
CASSGGRAGGYTF | TGTGCCAGCAGTGGGGGCAGGGCAGGTGGCTACACCTTC | - | - | TRBJ1-2 | 13 | TRBV2
CASTPDLPVGGYTF | TGTGCCAGTACCCCTGATCTCCCGGTCGGTGGCTACACCTTC | - | - | TRBJ1-2 | 14 | TRBV19
CAIRLDRGNTEAFF | TGTGCCATCAGGCTAGACAGGGGGAACACTGAAGCTTTCTTT | TRBD1 | - | TRBJ1-1 | 14 | TRBV10-3
CASRDRASYEQYF | TGTGCCAGCAGAGACAGGGCCTCCTACGAGCAGTACTTC | TRBD1 | - | TRBJ2-7 | 13 | TRBV6-5
CASSSTVNTEAFF | TGTGCCAGCAGCTCCACGGTGAACACTGAAGCTTTCTTT | - | - | TRBJ1-1 | 13 | TRBV11-2